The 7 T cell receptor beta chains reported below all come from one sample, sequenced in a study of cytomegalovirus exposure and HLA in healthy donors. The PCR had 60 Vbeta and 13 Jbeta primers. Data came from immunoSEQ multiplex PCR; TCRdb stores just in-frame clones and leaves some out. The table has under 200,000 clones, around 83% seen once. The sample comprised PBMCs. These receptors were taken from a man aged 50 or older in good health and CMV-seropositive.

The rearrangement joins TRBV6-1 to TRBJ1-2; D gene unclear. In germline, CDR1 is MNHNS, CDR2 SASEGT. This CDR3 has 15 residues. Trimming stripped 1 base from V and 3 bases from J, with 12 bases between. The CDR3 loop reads CASSEDRGHDYGYTF. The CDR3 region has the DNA TGTGCCAGCAGTGAAGATCGAGGGCACGACTATGGCTACACCTTC.

The CDR3 DNA follows: TGTGCCAGCAGGCCTGGGGGGTCTGAAGCTTTCTTT. Its translation is CASRPGGSEAFF. The J gene is TRBJ1-1, the V gene TRBV2; D is possibly TRBD1 (5 bases). The ends were cut back, 6 bases at V and 6 bases at J, with 11 bases in the middle. The germline V gene encodes CDR1 SNHLY and CDR2 FYNNEI. This CDR3 comprises 12 residues.

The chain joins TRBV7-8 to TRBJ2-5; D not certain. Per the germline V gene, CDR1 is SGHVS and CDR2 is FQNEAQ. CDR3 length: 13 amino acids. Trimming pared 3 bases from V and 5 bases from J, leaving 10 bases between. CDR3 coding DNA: TGTGCCAGCAGCTTTCGGGTACCCGAGACCCAGTACTTC. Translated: CASSFRVPETQYF.

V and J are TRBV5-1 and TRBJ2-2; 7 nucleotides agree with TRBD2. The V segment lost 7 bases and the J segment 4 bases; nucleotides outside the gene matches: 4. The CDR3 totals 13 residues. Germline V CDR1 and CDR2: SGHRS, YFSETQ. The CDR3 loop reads CASGTSATGELFF. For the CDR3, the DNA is TGCGCCAGCGGTACTAGCGCCACCGGGGAGCTGTTTTTT.

This chain's CDR3 is CATSRDRATYGYTF. Written as DNA, the CDR3 is TGTGCCACCAGCAGAGACAGGGCCACCTATGGCTACACCTTC. The chain joins TRBV15 to TRBJ1-2, with D tentatively TRBD1 (5 bases). V was clipped by 0 bases and J by 4 bases, with 9 bases between them. Per the germline V gene, CDR1 is LNHNV and CDR2 is YYDKDF (reference sequence). The CDR3 covers 14 residues.

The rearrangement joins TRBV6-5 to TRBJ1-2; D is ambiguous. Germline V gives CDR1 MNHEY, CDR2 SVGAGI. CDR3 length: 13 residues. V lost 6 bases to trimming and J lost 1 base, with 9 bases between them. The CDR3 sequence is CASSKQVNYGYTF. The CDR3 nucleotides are TGTGCCAGCAGCAAGCAGGTTAACTATGGCTACACCTTC.

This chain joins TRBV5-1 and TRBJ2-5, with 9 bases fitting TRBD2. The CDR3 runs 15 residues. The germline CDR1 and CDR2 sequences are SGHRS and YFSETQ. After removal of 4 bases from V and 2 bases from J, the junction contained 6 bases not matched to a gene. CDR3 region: CASSPVGLAQETQYF. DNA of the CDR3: TGCGCCAGCAGCCCGGTGGGACTAGCACAAGAGACCCAGTACTTC.